This is a list of T cell receptor beta chains from one sample in a study of beta chain features in type 1 diabetes. Method: immunoSEQ multiplex PCR; TCRdb's copy keeps in-frame clones and lacks some. The sample yields some 190,000 clones, under 9.5% seen once. Sequencing input: central memory CD4+ T cells from blood. These receptors were obtained from a man between 18 and 29 years old with type 1 diabetes. CDR3s include the opening cysteine and the closing phenylalanine or tryptophan. Clone size is not always given. Where it is, it says once, few, many or a class for expanded clones.

>few|TRBJ2-1|TRBV19
CASTRLAGGSNEQFF
>-|TRBJ1-3|TRBV30
CAWSVLGNTIYF
>-|TRBJ2-7|TRBV5-1
CASSLSGAGTYEQYF
>few|TRBJ1-6|TRBV7-2
CASSLSTGRNSPLHF
>-|TRBJ2-7|TRBV6-6
CASSSPDSAPYEQYF
>-|TRBJ2-3|TRBV11-2
CASSLAGGQPTDTQYF
>few|TRBJ2-7|TRBV18
CASSPLGSHSYEQYF
>once|TRBJ1-1|TRBV7-9
CASSSNMQGAPYTEAFF
>-|TRBJ1-2|TRBV11-3
CASSLALARNYGYTF
>-|TRBJ2-5|TRBV5-1
CASSQQTSGETQYF
>few|TRBJ2-3|TRBV6-5
CASSYSASLTGDTQYF
>few|TRBJ2-5|TRBV28
CASRTYGQGGRRETQYF
>-|TRBJ2-5|TRBV19
CASSPVRQSQETQYF
>few|TRBJ1-2|TRBV28
CASSLRSHGYTF
>-|TRBJ1-5|TRBV15
CATSRVQGPNQPQHF
>few|TRBJ2-1|TRBV10-1
CANKLDRDHNEQFF
>-|TRBJ1-4|TRBV14
CASSRDRGEKLFF
>few|TRBJ1-1|TRBV19
CASSIDPGGWTEAFF
>-|TRBJ1-6|TRBV6-5
CASREGQGYNSPLHF
>few|TRBJ2-2|TRBV7-2
CASSLSGQGTGELFF
>-|TRBJ1-2|TRBV7-2
CASSRDRQTYGYTF
>-|TRBJ2-3|TRBV27
CASSLKKASGSFSRDTQYF
>few|TRBJ1-5|TRBV9
CASSPGQGGVQPQHF
>few|TRBJ2-6|TRBV14
CASSPPGLSGANVLTF
>-|TRBJ2-5|TRBV28
CATLSGQQETQYF
>-|TRBJ1-2|TRBV30
CAWTRDRGKNTF
>few|TRBJ2-3|TRBV28
CASSYGGSTDTQYF
>few|TRBJ1-4|TRBV4-3
CASSQDSRRGLDEKLFF
>few|TRBJ2-5|TRBV4-2
CASSQGLQLGGPQETQYF
>few|TRBJ2-3|TRBV21-1
CASPGGLAGGRGTDTQYF
>few|TRBJ2-3|TRBV6-1
CASRETGSAADTQYF
>few|TRBJ2-5|TRBV30
CAWRGTGGYQTQYF
>few|TRBJ2-2|TRBV30
CAWSSQGNGELFF
>few|TRBJ1-5|TRBV28
CASSPPDREHQPQHF
>-|TRBJ2-3|TRBV6-1
CASSDGTGRSDTQYF
>-|TRBJ2-3|TRBV7-9
CASSLDGLALDTQYF
>few|TRBJ1-2|TRBV7-2
CASSFRLGYTF
>-|TRBJ2-5|TRBV7-2
CASSFQGGEETQYF
>-|TRBJ1-5|TRBV5-1
CASSLGPGQGNQPQHF
>few|TRBJ2-7|TRBV7-2
CASSLRDSYEQYF
>-|TRBJ2-1|TRBV7-2
CASSFTRNNEQFF
>-|TRBJ2-5|TRBV7-2
CASSPTSGGAWETQYF